Below, 12 T cell receptor beta chains from the same sample are listed, as sequenced in a study of CD8 T cells in ankylosing spondylitis. TCRdb ran MiXCR on the 5' RACE reads and lists one entry per CDR3 protein. Found here are 10,000 to 15,000 distinct CDR3 sequences, more than 2.5% of them singletons; the top ten hold 7.5% to 9%. The sequenced sample consisted of blood, either unsorted or a sorted T cell fraction (not recorded which). These receptor sequences come from a male donor with ankylosing spondylitis or in good health (not recorded which).

This clonotype was recorded at least ten times. V gene TRBV9 combines with J gene TRBJ2-7; 9 nucleotides agree with TRBD1. The CDR3 extends over 16 amino acids. The trim removed 2 bases at V and 1 base at J, leaving 7 bases unmatched. Germline V gene lookup returns CDR1 SGDLS and CDR2 YYNGEE. The CDR3 sequence is CASSVGDRVGSYEQYF. The CDR3 DNA reads as TGTGCCAGCAGCGTGGGGGACAGGGTTGGTTCCTACGAGCAGTACTTC.

This clonotype was seen repeatedly, ten times or more. The rearrangement links TRBV9 to TRBJ2-4; TRBD2 is a possible D gene (6 bases). V gave up 2 bases and J gave up 1 base, with 19 bases separating them. This CDR3 is built from 18 residues. Germline V gives CDR1 SGDLS, CDR2 YYNGEE. CDR3 bases: TGTGCCAGCAGCGTGAATCCCGGGGGTCTCGGGGCCAAAAACATTCAGTACTTC. Its protein is CASSVNPGGLGAKNIQYF.

Ten or more counts support this clonotype. V and J are TRBV9 and TRBJ2-1; weak D call: TRBD2 (5 bases). The V and J ends lost 2 bases and 5 bases respectively, with 11 bases between them. CDR1 and CDR2 from the germline V gene are SGDLS and YYNGEE. This CDR3 comprises 14 residues. The CDR3 DNA reads TGTGCCAGCAGCGTGTTAGCGAGGGACAATGAGCAGTTCTTC. This translates into CASSVLARDNEQFF.

This clonotype occurred many times. The chain employs TRBV9 and TRBJ2-1; 9 positions match TRBD1. The CDR3 runs to 15 residues. V shed 3 bases and J 6 bases; nucleotides not matched to a gene: 7. Germline V CDR1 and CDR2: SGDLS, YYNGEE. The CDR3 bases are TGTGCCAGCAGCGCGTCCGGGACAGGGTTCAATGAGCAGTTCTTC. The encoded protein is CASSASGTGFNEQFF.

This clonotype was recorded many times. The chain uses TRBV9 and TRBJ1-1; D is uncertain. The CDR3 sequence is 13 residues long. Germline assignment: CDR1 SGDLS and CDR2 YYNGEE. Trimming cost V 2 bases and J 0 bases, with 5 bases left between them. Written as DNA, the CDR3 is TGTGCCAGCAGCGTGAGGATGAACACTGAAGCTTTCTTT. Encoded protein: CASSVRMNTEAFF.

This clonotype was counted at least ten times. The chain joins TRBV9 to TRBJ2-1, with 8 nucleotides matching TRBD2. The CDR3 runs to 15 residues. The germline V gene encodes CDR1 SGDLS and CDR2 YYNGEE. V shed 4 bases, J shed 10 bases, and the junction held 13 bases outside the gene matches. Written as DNA, the CDR3 is TGTGCCAGCAGCCCGGGGGGCGGGGGGCCAGGGGAGCAGTTCTTC. Amino acids: CASSPGGGGPGEQFF.

This clonotype was observed at least ten times. The chain has TRBV9 and TRBJ1-6; a possible D gene is TRBD1 (5 bases). CDR1 SGDLS and CDR2 YYNGEE come from the germline V gene. The V gene lost 4 bases and the J gene lost 12 bases, with 17 bases spanning the gap. The CDR3 spans 14 residues. CDR3 loop: CASSPGPLIEPLHF. CDR3 nucleotide sequence: TGTGCCAGCAGCCCGGGACCGTTAATAGAACCCCTCCACTTT. Variable domain in full (rest from reference TRBV9 and TRBJ1-6): DSGVTQTPKHLITATGQRVTLRCSPRSGDLSVYWYQQSLDQGLQFLIQYYNGEERAKGNILERFSAQQFPDLHSELNLSSLELGDSALYFCASSPGPLIEPLHFGNGTRLTVT.

This clonotype was detected many times. V usage is TRBV9 and J usage is TRBJ2-3; 9 bases line up with TRBD2. There are 15 residues in the CDR3. Germline V gene sequence: CDR1 SGDLS, CDR2 YYNGEE. Germline trimming cut 3 bases from V and 7 bases from J; bases unmatched to any gene: 9. This CDR3 is CASSESTLAGNTQYF. The CDR3 DNA reads TGTGCCAGCAGCGAGAGCACGCTAGCGGGGAATACGCAGTATTTT.

This clonotype occurred many times. The chain links TRBV9 to TRBJ1-6, with no clear D. V lost 4 bases and J lost 6, with 8 bases in between. Germline assignment: CDR1 SGDLS and CDR2 YYNGEE. The CDR3 consists of 13 residues. The DNA of the CDR3 is TGTGCCAGCAGCCCCAAACCTAATTCACCCCTCCACTTT. Translation gives CASSPKPNSPLHF.

This clonotype has at least ten counts. The chain has TRBV9 and TRBJ2-7; perhaps TRBD1 as D (5 bases). The CDR3 length is 14 residues. The germline V and J ends were trimmed by 7 bases and 0 bases, with 14 bases remaining between them. Germline CDR1 is SGDLS and CDR2 is YYNGEE. Here the CDR3 reads CASSRQRSSYEQYF. The DNA for the CDR3 is TGTGCCAGCTCCCGACAGAGGAGCTCCTACGAGCAGTACTTC.

This clonotype has a count of ten or more. The V call is TRBV9, the J call TRBJ1-2, with D possibly being TRBD1 (5 bases). V was trimmed by 0 bases and J by 8 bases, leaving 11 bases between them. Germline V gene lookup returns CDR1 SGDLS and CDR2 YYNGEE. This CDR3 comprises 13 residues. This CDR3 reads CASSVVGTGGYTF. The CDR3 nucleotides read TGTGCCAGCAGCGTAGTGGGGACCGGCGGCTACACCTTC.

This clonotype was counted many times. J is TRBJ1-4 and V is TRBV9; 7 bases align to TRBD1. The germline gives CDR1 SGDLS, CDR2 YYNGEE. The length of the CDR3 is 14 residues. V dropped 2 bases and J dropped 7; count of bases not matched to a gene: 5. The CDR3 DNA reads as TGTGCCAGCAGCGTGACAGGGAACGGTGAAAAACTGTTTTTT. Protein sequence: CASSVTGNGEKLFF.